Below, 32 T cell receptor beta chains from the same sample are listed, as sequenced in a study of control samples from healthy donors and cancer patients. Using immunoSEQ multiplex PCR, the repertoire was profiled, and TCRdb retains in-frame clones only, with some absent. The sample has about 110,000 clones, 90% seen once. The sequenced sample consisted of blood. The receptors originated from a human donor in good health. The donor label of this sample is uncertain.

The chain uses TRBV7-8 and TRBJ1-5, with D possibly TRBD1 on 5 matching bases. This CDR3 has 14 residues. V dropped 1 base and J dropped 6 bases, with 10 bases sitting between them. The germline V gene encodes CDR1 SGHVS and CDR2 FQNEAQ. DNA for the CDR3: TGTGCCAGCAGCTTAGGGGGGTTGGCTCAGCCCCAGCATTTT. This sequence encodes CASSLGGLAQPQHF. The full variable domain, its missing parts supplied by reference TRBV7-8 and TRBJ1-5, is GAGVSQSPRYKVAKRGQDVALRCDPISGHVSLFWYQQALGQGPEFLTYFQNEAQLDKSGLPSDRFFAERPEGSVSTLKIQRTQQEDSAVYLCASSLGGLAQPQHFGDGTRLSIL.

This chain uses TRBV7-2 with TRBJ2-3, with 12 nucleotides matching TRBD2. V was clipped by 1 base and J by 2 bases; unmatched bases: 4. Germline CDR1 reads SGHTA; CDR2 reads FQGNSA. CDR3 length equals 17 residues. This chain's CDR3 is CASSLGPSGGATDTQYF. CDR3 sequence (DNA): TGTGCCAGCAGCTTAGGGCCTAGCGGGGGGGCCACAGATACGCAGTATTTT.

The CDR3 coding sequence is TGTGCCAGCAGCCAAAGGCAACTAGCGGACACAGATACGCAGTATTTT. Residues: CASSQRQLADTDTQYF. J is TRBJ2-3 and V is TRBV3-1 (or the pseudogene TRBV3-2), with 8 bases lining up with TRBD2. The CDR3 is 16 residues long. Germline assignment: CDR1 LGHDT and CDR2 YNNKEL (reference sequence). V lost 2 bases and J lost 2; bases outside the gene matches: 6.

The rearrangement joins TRBV24-1 to TRBJ1-1; D call uncertain. The CDR3 extends over 13 amino acids. V lost 7 bases to trimming and J lost 1 base, with 9 bases between them. Germline CDR1 is KGHDR and CDR2 is SFDVKD. The CDR3 spells CATSGEWNTEAFF. The CDR3, as DNA: TGTGCCACCAGCGGAGAGTGGAACACTGAAGCTTTCTTT.

This chain links TRBV7-2 with TRBJ1-2; D is unclear. Germline V CDR1 and CDR2: SGHTA, FQGNSA. Deletions cut 10 bases from V and 4 bases from J, with 10 bases between. This CDR3 is built from 11 residues. The CDR3 sequence: CATTRGYGYTF. The CDR3 nucleotides read TGTGCCACCACCCGGGGCTATGGCTACACCTTC.

The chain recombines TRBV19 with TRBJ1-6; D may be TRBD1 (5 bases). The CDR3 spans 16 residues. Germline CDR1 reads LNHDA; CDR2 reads SQIVND (reference sequence). The V end was cut by 2 bases, the J end by 10 bases, with 18 bases between. For the CDR3, the DNA is TGTGCCAGTAGTATATCAGTTTCAGGGTCGCACTCACCCCTCCACTTT. Translated: CASSISVSGSHSPLHF.

The rearrangement uses TRBV6-5 and TRBJ2-3; D uncertain. The germline CDR1 and CDR2 sequences are MNHEY and SVGAGI. V shed 0 bases and J shed 3 bases, with 10 bases lying between them. The CDR3 has 15 residues. CDR3 DNA: TGTGCCAGCAGTTACTCGGCCCTCGCAACAGATACGCAGTATTTT. Translated: CASSYSALATDTQYF.

The gene calls are TRBV18 and TRBJ1-3; D not resolved. Germline V gene data show CDR1 as KGHSH and CDR2 as LQKENI. Trimming took 3 bases from V and 0 from J, leaving 9 bases between them. CDR3 length: 15 amino acids. This chain's CDR3 is CASSPTLSSGNTIYF. The CDR3 DNA is TGTGCCAGCTCACCCACACTTAGCTCTGGAAACACCATATATTTT.

This clone was detected only once. The chain couples TRBV7-8 to TRBJ1-6, with a weak D call TRBD1 (5 bases). Trimming took off 6 bases at V and 6 bases at J, with 15 bases between the two ends. Per the germline V gene, CDR1 is SGHVS and CDR2 is FQNEAQ. This CDR3 region has 15 residues. CDR3 loop: CASRPPTASNSPLHF. The CDR3 coding sequence is TGTGCCAGCAGACCCCCGACAGCTTCTAATTCACCCCTCCACTTT.

The chain couples TRBV24-1 to TRBJ2-1; D call uncertain. Germline V gene lookup returns CDR1 KGHDR and CDR2 SFDVKD. The CDR3 length is 15 residues. Deletions cut 12 bases from V and 0 bases from J, with 17 bases between. The CDR3 spells CAVTGSLDSYNEQFF. The CDR3 DNA sequence: TGTGCCGTCACCGGTTCGCTGGACTCCTACAATGAGCAGTTCTTC.

J is TRBJ2-1 and V is TRBV5-1; maybe TRBD1 (5 bases). Trimming removed 0 bases from V and 9 bases from J, with 16 bases in between. The CDR3 consists of 15 residues. Germline CDR1 reads SGHRS; CDR2 reads YFSETQ. CDR3: CASSLAGSGNREQFF. The CDR3 nucleotides read TGCGCCAGCAGCTTGGCAGGGTCGGGCAATCGTGAGCAGTTCTTC.

The chain combines TRBV28 with TRBJ1-5; no firm D call. Per germline, CDR1 MDHEN and CDR2 SYDVKM. V was trimmed by 4 bases and J by 4 bases, leaving 5 bases between them. The CDR3 runs 12 residues. The CDR3 spells CASSSLNQPQHF. The CDR3 DNA reads TGTGCCAGCAGTTCATTAAATCAGCCCCAGCATTTT.

This clone was counted only a few times. The gene calls are TRBV9 and TRBJ2-7; TRBD1 aligns across 7 bases. From germline, CDR1 is SGDLS and CDR2 YYNGEE. Trimming cost V 3 bases and J 2 bases; bases outside gene matches: 8. This CDR3 spans 15 amino acids. CDR3 residues: CASSALPGQPYEQYF. CDR3 in DNA: TGTGCCAGCAGCGCCCTACCGGGACAGCCCTACGAGCAGTACTTC. Combining the CDR3 with reference TRBV9 and TRBJ2-7 gives the whole variable domain DSGVTQTPKHLITATGQRVTLRCSPRSGDLSVYWYQQSLDQGLQFLIQYYNGEERAKGNILERFSAQQFPDLHSELNLSSLELGDSALYFCASSALPGQPYEQYFGPGTRLTVT.

The rearrangement uses TRBV7-9 and TRBJ2-2; the D call may be TRBD1 or TRBD2 (7 bases each). Germline V gives CDR1 SEHNR, CDR2 FQNEAQ (reference sequence). CDR3 length: 17 amino acids. V was shortened by 0 bases and J by 3 bases, with 14 bases between the two germline ends. DNA for the CDR3: TGTGCCAGCAGCTTAGCGCTGGGAGGGGGCTACACCGGGGAGCTGTTTTTT. It specifies CASSLALGGGYTGELFF.

This clone has just one count. This chain links TRBV6-6 with TRBJ2-7; 9 bases fit TRBD1. V shed 5 bases, J shed 2 bases, and the junction held 4 bases outside the gene matches. CDR1 and CDR2 from the germline V gene are MNHNY and SVGAGI (reference sequence). This CDR3 is 14 amino acids long. The CDR3 DNA reads TGTGCCAGCAGTCGACAGGGGGAACCCTACGAGCAGTACTTC. Translating gives CASSRQGEPYEQYF.

The V call is TRBV6-1, the J call TRBJ1-5; D gene ambiguous. The V end lost 2 bases, the J end lost 4 bases, and 9 bases lay between the germline ends. CDR3 size: 14 residues. CDR1 is MNHNS, CDR2 SASEGT, per germline. DNA for the CDR3: TGTGCCAGCAGTGAAATCGGACGGAATCAGCCCCAGCATTTT. Translation: CASSEIGRNQPQHF.

The chain couples TRBV3-1 (or the pseudogene TRBV3-2) to TRBJ2-5; the D is unclear. The length of the CDR3 is 15 residues. The V gene's germline CDR1 is LGHDT and CDR2 YNNKEL (reference sequence). V lost 1 base to trimming and J lost 1 base, with 10 bases between them. CDR3 region: CASSQGRTIQETQYF. In nucleotides, the CDR3 is TGTGCCAGCAGCCAAGGCAGAACCATCCAAGAGACCCAGTACTTC.

J is TRBJ2-1 and V is TRBV20-1; D is unresolved. The germline gives CDR1 DFQATT, CDR2 SNEGSKA (reference sequence). With 3 bases removed from V and 9 bases from J, the gap between germline ends came to 18 bases. CDR3 length: 14 residues. The CDR3: CSASRPLGVFEQFF. For the CDR3, the DNA is TGCAGTGCTAGTCGCCCTCTTGGGGTTTTTGAGCAGTTCTTC.

The sample holds one count of this clone. The chain links TRBV24-1 to TRBJ1-5; D remains unclear. The V gene lost 4 bases and the J gene lost 3 bases, with 6 bases spanning the gap. The germline V gene encodes CDR1 KGHDR and CDR2 SFDVKD. CDR3 length: 13 amino acids. The CDR3 coding sequence is TGTGCCACCAGTGAAAGGGCCAATCAGCCCCAGCATTTT. Its protein product is CATSERANQPQHF.

The chain links TRBV7-9 to TRBJ1-2; D gene ambiguous. CDR1 is SEHNR and CDR2 is FQNEAQ in the germline V gene (reference sequence). The CDR3 contains 10 residues. Trimming shortened V by 8 bases and J by 5 bases, and 6 bases separated the two germline ends. CDR3 bases: TGTGCCAGCGATTTATATGGCTACACCTTC. It specifies CASDLYGYTF.

The chain carries TRBV28 and TRBJ1-1; D is perhaps TRBD1 (6 bases). This CDR3 has 13 amino acids. Germline V gene sequence: CDR1 MDHEN, CDR2 SYDVKM. V gave up 7 bases and J gave up 6 bases, with 15 bases separating them. CDR3 nucleotide sequence: TGTGCCAGCATAAAACAGGGCAGGGCTGAAGCTTTCTTT. Residues: CASIKQGRAEAFF.

The CDR3 protein is CASSVEGLAGGGREETQYF. CDR3 in DNA: TGTGCCAGCAGCGTAGAGGGACTAGCGGGGGGAGGACGTGAAGAGACCCAGTACTTC. The rearrangement links TRBV9 to TRBJ2-5; 15 bases align to TRBD2. With 0 bases clipped from V and 3 bases from J, the junction kept 9 bases outside the gene matches. Germline CDR1 reads SGDLS; CDR2 reads YYNGEE. CDR3 size: 19 residues.

J is TRBJ2-5 and V is TRBV5-5, with D possibly called TRBD1 or TRBD2 (5 bases each). The CDR3 covers 14 residues. The V and J ends lost 3 bases and 4 bases respectively, with 13 bases between them. Germline loops: CDR1 SGHKS, CDR2 YYEKEE (reference sequence). Written as DNA, the CDR3 is TGTGCCAGCAGCTCCCAAGGGGAGATAGAGACCCAGTACTTC. As protein: CASSSQGEIETQYF.

V gene TRBV3-1 (or the pseudogene TRBV3-2) combines with J gene TRBJ1-6; D possibly corresponds to TRBD1 (6 bases). Trimming pared 3 bases from V and 7 bases from J, leaving 10 bases between. Germline CDR1 LGHDT, CDR2 YNNKEL (reference sequence). The CDR3 consists of 14 residues. The CDR3 DNA reads as TGTGCCAGCAGCCAGGGGGCTTTGAATTCACCCCTCCACTTT. Translating gives CASSQGALNSPLHF.

This sequence joins TRBV5-1 and TRBJ2-3, with a tentative D call TRBD1 (6 bases). This CDR3 has 18 amino acids. Germline lookup yields CDR1 SGHRS and CDR2 YFSETQ. V shed 0 bases and J shed 5 bases, with 22 bases lying between them. CDR3 amino acids: CASSLETPHRVWGDTQYF. For the CDR3, the DNA is TGCGCCAGCAGCTTGGAGACTCCACACAGGGTATGGGGAGATACGCAGTATTTT.

This clone came up once. The rearrangement joins TRBV9 to TRBJ1-3; tentatively, D is TRBD1 (5 bases). The CDR3 has 16 residues. The V gene lost 3 bases and the J gene lost 0 bases, with 13 bases spanning the gap. Germline CDR1 reads SGDLS; CDR2 reads YYNGEE. The CDR3 sequence: CASSGIRDFSGNTIYF. CDR3 DNA sequence: TGTGCCAGCAGCGGGATCCGGGACTTCTCTGGAAACACCATATATTTT.

V and J are TRBV9 and TRBJ1-4, with a tentative D call TRBD1 (5 bases). This CDR3 has 15 residues. The germline gives CDR1 SGDLS, CDR2 YYNGEE. Between the trimmed V and J ends, which lost 5 bases and 12 bases, there was a span of 23 bases. The CDR3 DNA is TGTGCCAGCAGTAGGGACGGCGGTAGGGCTGTGGAACTGTTTTTT. Protein: CASSRDGGRAVELFF.

The chain has TRBV11-3 and TRBJ2-3; unclear D gene. Germline V gene sequence: CDR1 SGHNT, CDR2 YENEEA. This CDR3 region has 13 residues. V dropped 2 bases and J dropped 5 bases, with 8 bases sitting between them. CDR3 region: CASSLIIGDTQYF. In DNA form, the CDR3 reads TGTGCCAGCAGCTTAATTATAGGAGATACGCAGTATTTT.

The V call is TRBV3-1 (or the pseudogene TRBV3-2), the J call TRBJ2-1; 9 nucleotides agree with TRBD2. Trimming cost V 5 bases and J 7 bases; bases outside gene matches: 12. The CDR3 length is 16 residues. Germline-derived CDR1 and CDR2 are LGHDT and YNNKEL (reference sequence). The CDR3 sequence is CASSWLGTSFRNEQFF. CDR3 in DNA: TGTGCCAGCAGCTGGTTAGGGACTAGCTTTAGGAATGAGCAGTTCTTC.

The sample holds a few counts of this clone. This specimen includes other DNA sequences encoding the same CDR3. This chain's CDR3 is CASSPADRQLMNTEAFF. CDR3 in DNA: TGTGCCAGTAGTCCCGCGGACAGGCAGCTCATGAACACTGAAGCTTTCTTT. The rearrangement uses TRBV19 and TRBJ1-1; 7 bases fit TRBD1. There are 17 residues in the CDR3. V lost 5 bases to trimming and J lost 0 bases; unmatched junction nucleotides: 12. The germline V gene has CDR1 LNHDA and CDR2 SQIVND (reference sequence). Full variable domain (rest looked up from reference TRBV19 and TRBJ1-1): DGGITQSPKYLFRKEGQNVTLSCEQNLNHDAMYWYRQDPGQGLRLIYYSQIVNDFQKGDIAEGYSVSREKKESFPLTVTSAQKNPTAFYLCASSPADRQLMNTEAFFGQGTRLTVV.

Regarding this clone: A read error may produce the germline difference seen at one junction end. The chain uses TRBV6-1 and TRBJ1-6; no clear D. CDR3 length: 15 amino acids. Germline V gene sequence: CDR1 MNHNS, CDR2 SASEGT. The CDR3: CASREDSLYNSPLHF. The CDR3 region has the DNA TGTGCCAGCAGGGAAGATTCCCTCTATAATTCACCCCTCCACTTT.

The CDR3 region is CASSGQGMNTEAFF. CDR3 DNA: TGTGCCAGCAGCGGACAGGGCATGAACACTGAAGCTTTCTTT. The chain recombines TRBV6-6 with TRBJ1-1; 8 bases line up with TRBD1. J was trimmed by 0 bases and V by 6 bases; bases with no gene match: 3. The CDR3 runs 14 residues. Germline V gene sequence: CDR1 MNHNY, CDR2 SVGAGI (reference sequence).